What follows describes a single T cell receptor beta chain. Antigen specificity is unknown. Primers for the PCR totalled 60 Vbeta and 13 Jbeta. TCRdb's copy holds only in-frame clones and misses some; the assay was immunoSEQ multiplex PCR. Of just over 150,000 clones in the sample, approximately 80% were seen once. The germline gives CDR1 MNHNS, CDR2 SASEGT. CDR3 size: 12 residues. V shed 4 bases and J shed 9 bases, with 10 bases lying between them. The source of the sample is a study of cytomegalovirus exposure and HLA in healthy donors. Regarding the study as a whole: Many donors carried some public TCRs, although rarity characterized most TCR sequences.

This receptor was identified in a male donor in good health and CMV-seropositive. Sequencing input: PBMCs. V usage is TRBV6-1 and J usage is TRBJ2-1; weak D call: TRBD1 (6 bases). In DNA form, the CDR3 reads TGTGCCAGCAGTGTCGGACAGTTTGAGCAGTTCTTC. As protein: CASSVGQFEQFF.